A single sample is the source of the 23 T cell receptor beta chains below, sequenced in a study of OX40 agonist ivuxolimab in advanced cancers. Assay used: immunoSEQ multiplex PCR; TCRdb lists only in-frame clones, some missing. This sample has 60,000 to 90,000 clones; 80% to 85% occur once, and the top ten carry 5%. Here the sequenced sample was CD4+ or CD8+ T cells sorted from blood, taken in a trial of the OX40 agonist ivuxolimab. These receptors were obtained from an adult with an advanced solid tumor such as melanoma, head and neck, liver or kidney cancer.

The gene calls are TRBV6-6 and TRBJ2-7; possibly TRBD1 or TRBD2 for D (5 bases each). Looked up from germline, CDR1 is MNHNY and CDR2 is SVGAGI (reference sequence). Trimming removed 4 bases from V and 4 bases from J, with 11 bases in between. The CDR3 has 13 amino acids. CDR3 sequence reads: CASSSGREYEQYF. CDR3 nucleotides: TGTGCCAGCAGTTCGGGCAGGGAGTACGAGCAGTACTTC.

The chain links TRBV4-3 to TRBJ1-6; D gene unclear. Germline CDR1 reads LGHNA; CDR2 reads YSLEER. CDR3 size: 13 residues. With 4 bases removed from V and 6 bases from J, the gap between germline ends came to 7 bases. CDR3 nucleotides: TGCGCCAGCAGCCTAACTTTTAATTCACCCCTCCACTTT. Its translation is CASSLTFNSPLHF.

The chain carries TRBV5-1 and TRBJ2-2; 10 bases fit TRBD1. Per the germline V gene, CDR1 is SGHRS and CDR2 is YFSETQ. The CDR3 has 14 residues. Trimming cost V 4 bases and J 5 bases; bases outside gene matches: 2. The CDR3, as DNA: TGCGCCAGCAGCGGGACAGGGGATACCGGGGAGCTGTTTTTT. It encodes CASSGTGDTGELFF.

This clone was observed many times. The rearrangement joins TRBV7-9 to TRBJ1-5; possible D gene TRBD1, 5 bases. The CDR3 loop spans 15 amino acids. V dropped 0 bases and J dropped 7 bases, with 13 bases sitting between them. The germline gives CDR1 SEHNR, CDR2 FQNEAQ (reference sequence). CDR3 residues: CASSLAGDRGQPQHF. The CDR3 nucleotides read TGTGCCAGCAGCTTAGCTGGAGACAGAGGGCAGCCCCAGCATTTT.

The chain employs TRBV10-3 and TRBJ2-1; 14 positions match TRBD2. The CDR3 runs to 16 residues. Trimming took 8 bases from V and 3 from J; bases not matched to a gene: 6. Looked up from germline, CDR1 is ENHRY and CDR2 is SYGVKD. CDR3 bases: TGTGCCATCCACGGGACTAGCGGGAGCTTCTACAATGAGCAGTTCTTC. Its translation is CAIHGTSGSFYNEQFF.

The genes are TRBV9 and TRBJ1-2; TRBD1 agrees at 12 bases. CDR1 is SGDLS, CDR2 YYNGEE, per germline. V was pared by 3 bases and J by 8 bases, with 5 bases of the junction left unmatched. The CDR3 runs to 14 residues. For the CDR3, the DNA is TGTGCCAGCAGCGACGGGACAGGGGGCCGGGGCTACACCTTC. Its protein product is CASSDGTGGRGYTF. The complete variable domain, with remaining parts taken from reference TRBV9 and TRBJ1-2, reads DSGVTQTPKHLITATGQRVTLRCSPRSGDLSVYWYQQSLDQGLQFLIQYYNGEERAKGNILERFSAQQFPDLHSELNLSSLELGDSALYFCASSDGTGGRGYTFGSGTRLTVV.

In the case of this clone: At one end, the junction sequence differs from germline, possibly due to a read error. J is TRBJ2-2 and V is TRBV11-2, with 11 bases matching TRBD1. CDR3 length: 18 residues. The V gene's germline CDR1 is SGHAT and CDR2 FQNNGV. CDR3 nucleotides: TGTGCCAGCAGCTTAGTAGCCGGACAGGGGGCGAATACCGGGGAGCTGTTTTTT. This gives the protein CASSLVAGQGANTGELFF.

The chain recombines TRBV6-1 with TRBJ2-5; D may be TRBD1 or TRBD2 (5 bases each). V was clipped by 10 bases and J by 4 bases, with 16 bases between them. CDR1 and CDR2 from the germline V gene are MNHNS and SASEGT. There are 13 residues in the CDR3. The CDR3, as DNA: TGTGCCAACTCCCTTGCCGGGGCAGAGACCCAGTACTTC. This gives the protein CANSLAGAETQYF.

The chain is built from TRBV4-1 and TRBJ1-4; TRBD1 matches at 7 bases. CDR1 MGHRA and CDR2 YSYEKL come from the germline V gene. Losses at the gene ends were 2 bases for V and 8 bases for J; bases not matched to a gene: 20. This CDR3 is built from 19 residues. The CDR3, as DNA: TGCGCCAGCAGCCAACGGACTCAAGGAGGAGTGGCAGGGGGAGAAAAACTGTTTTTT. This translates into CASSQRTQGGVAGGEKLFF.

V is TRBV15 and J is TRBJ1-4; weak D call: TRBD1 (6 bases). The V gene lost 5 bases and the J gene lost 8 bases, with 21 bases spanning the gap. Germline loops: CDR1 LNHNV, CDR2 YYDKDF (reference sequence). CDR3 length: 16 residues. The CDR3 protein is CATSANDRPRREKLFF. In DNA, the CDR3 is TGTGCCACCAGCGCCAACGACAGGCCACGACGGGAAAAACTGTTTTTT.

The rearrangement links TRBV21-1 to TRBJ1-6; no DNA check was done on the table's D call, TRBD1. TRBV21-1 is annotated as a pseudogene. CDR3 length: 17 amino acids. In DNA, the CDR3 is TGTGCCAGCAGCAAAGGCCTCAGGACAGATTATAATTCACCCCTCCACTTT. It yields the protein CASSKGLRTDYNSPLHF.

This chain links TRBV10-3 with TRBJ2-4; the match to TRBD1 covers 12 bases. Germline assignment: CDR1 ENHRY and CDR2 SYGVKD. J gave up 3 bases and V 5 bases, and 8 bases lay outside the gene matches. This CDR3 region has 17 residues. For the CDR3, the DNA is TGTGCCATCAGTTCGGGACAGGGGGCGCGGGTCAAAAACATTCAGTACTTC. It specifies CAISSGQGARVKNIQYF.

This clone was counted a single time. The chain carries TRBV4-1 and TRBJ2-1, with 7 bases aligning to TRBD1. The CDR3 spans 15 residues. The junction had 7 bases not matched to a gene; V was cut back by 1 base and J by 7 bases. Germline CDR1 MGHRA, CDR2 YSYEKL. For the CDR3, the DNA is TGCGCCAGCAGCCAAGGACAGGGATTGTTAAATGAGCAGTTCTTC. It yields the protein CASSQGQGLLNEQFF.

The gene calls are TRBV4-1 and TRBJ2-3; 13 nucleotides align to TRBD2. This CDR3 contains 18 residues. Losses at the gene ends were 6 bases for V and 0 bases for J; bases not matched to a gene: 9. Germline CDR1 reads MGHRA; CDR2 reads YSYEKL. CDR3 residues: CASSLGLAGVSSTDTQYF. The CDR3 DNA reads TGCGCCAGCAGTCTTGGACTAGCGGGGGTCTCTAGCACAGATACGCAGTATTTT.

The chain has TRBV4-1 and TRBJ2-3; 7 nucleotides agree with TRBD2. Germline loops: CDR1 MGHRA, CDR2 YSYEKL. After removal of 2 bases from V and 3 bases from J, the junction contained 11 bases not matched to a gene. The CDR3 is 17 residues long. The CDR3 loop is CASSQHVSGRGTDTQYF. The CDR3 DNA reads TGCGCCAGCAGCCAACATGTTAGCGGGCGGGGGACAGATACGCAGTATTTT.

The V gene is TRBV19, the J gene TRBJ2-5; 9 positions match TRBD1. Germline lookup yields CDR1 LNHDA and CDR2 SQIVND (reference sequence). V gave up 4 bases and J gave up 2 bases; unmatched junction bases: 5. The CDR3 extends over 15 amino acids. The CDR3 protein is CASSKLGQGQETQYF. The CDR3 bases are TGTGCCAGTAGTAAGCTGGGACAGGGTCAAGAGACCCAGTACTTC.

The chain employs TRBV21-1 and TRBJ1-2; the D segment call TRBD1 is taken from the table without a DNA check. TRBV21-1 is tagged as a pseudogene. This CDR3 has 18 amino acids. The CDR3 DNA is TGTGCCAGCAGCAGAGGCTCAGCCAGAGGCAGGGTAGACTATGGCTACACCTTC. Translating it yields CASSRGSARGRVDYGYTF.

The chain has TRBV19 and TRBJ1-1, with TRBD1 as a possible D gene (5 bases). The germline V gene has CDR1 LNHDA and CDR2 SQIVND (reference sequence). V was cut by 3 bases and J by 4 bases, with 9 bases left in between. The CDR3 totals 13 residues. CDR3 in amino acids: CASSIPGGTEAFF. CDR3 sequence (DNA): TGTGCCAGTAGTATTCCCGGGGGCACTGAAGCTTTCTTT.

The chain carries TRBV6-1 and TRBJ1-5, with unresolved D. The V end lost 2 bases, the J end lost 11 bases, and 10 bases lay between the germline ends. The germline CDR1 and CDR2 sequences are MNHNS and SASEGT. The CDR3 covers 12 residues. CDR3 nucleotides: TGTGCCAGCAGTGAATATCCGCCAGCCCAGCATTTT. Translation gives CASSEYPPAQHF.

This clone was counted between two and nine times. The J gene is TRBJ2-5, the V gene TRBV7-6; 7 bases are a match to TRBD1. This CDR3 contains 18 residues. From germline, CDR1 is SGHVS and CDR2 FNYEAQ. The trim removed 1 base at V and 1 base at J, leaving 12 bases unmatched. CDR3 nucleotides: TGTGCCAGCAGCTTAGACATCGACCCTGGACAGGCCCAAGAGACCCAGTACTTC. Its translation: CASSLDIDPGQAQETQYF.

The V and J genes are TRBV4-1 and TRBJ1-4; 7 positions match TRBD1. The CDR3 has 16 residues. CDR1 MGHRA and CDR2 YSYEKL come from the germline V gene. The trim removed 0 bases at V and 7 bases at J, leaving 8 bases unmatched. As DNA, the CDR3 is TGCGCCAGCAGCCAAGATCTAGGGGCAGGGGGTGAAAAACTGTTTTTT. Its protein is CASSQDLGAGGEKLFF.

The chain couples TRBV29-1 to TRBJ1-1; D gene ambiguous. The germline gives CDR1 SQVTM, CDR2 ANQGSEA. V dropped 4 bases and J dropped 3 bases, with 9 bases sitting between them. The CDR3 has 12 residues. The DNA for the CDR3 is TGCAGCGTTGGGGGATTCTACACTGAAGCTTTCTTT. It is translated as CSVGGFYTEAFF.

The V gene is TRBV7-2, the J gene TRBJ1-5, with D possibly TRBD1 on 6 matching bases. The germline gives CDR1 SGHTA, CDR2 FQGNSA. CDR3 length: 14 residues. V shed 5 bases and J shed 9 bases, with 17 bases lying between them. The CDR3 region is CASSMGGSPGPQHF. Written as DNA, the CDR3 is TGTGCCAGCAGCATGGGGGGCAGCCCAGGGCCCCAGCATTTT.